A selection of T cell receptor beta chains follows, all from one sample in a study of regulatory T cells in long-lasting Graves disease. TCRdb called the multiplex PCR reads again in MiXCR, with one record for every CDR3 protein. The table records about half a million distinct CDR3 sequences, approximately 23% of them present only once. Source: peripheral blood mononuclear cells (PBMCs), taken when the disease was refractory, from a patient treated with antithyroid drugs. These receptors were taken from a female donor with Graves disease. Each CDR3 is given with its conserved first and last residue. D genes are given only for firm matches. Rows give clone size only sometimes, using once, few, many, or a class for an expanded clone.

TRBJ1-4	TRBV7-2	many	.	CASSLVSTNEKLFF	TGTGCCAGCAGCTTAGTTTCAACTAATGAAAAACTGTTTTTT
TRBJ1-1	TRBV6-1	many	.	CASSRPGTMNTEAFF	TGTGCCAGCAGTCGTCCCGGGACAATGAACACTGAAGCTTTCTTT
TRBJ2-7	TRBV6-1	.	TRBD2	CASVQTSGVTYEQYF	TGTGCCAGCGTACAGACTAGCGGGGTTACCTACGAGCAGTACTTC
TRBJ2-7	TRBV28	few	.	CASSNRDSRRYEQYF	TGTGCCAGCAGTAATCGGGACTCCCGAAGGTACGAGCAGTACTTC
TRBJ1-2	TRBV28	many	.	CASSFPPSGYTF	TGTGCCAGCAGTTTCCCCCCAAGTGGCTACACCTTC
TRBJ1-2	TRBV7-3	many	.	CASSLQVQDGYTF	TGTGCCAGCAGCTTACAAGTCCAGGATGGCTACACCTTC
TRBJ2-7	TRBV7-2	.	TRBD2	CASSLVRVVLSGTYEQYF	TGTGCCAGCAGCCTAGTCCGGGTCGTACTAAGCGGGACGTACGAGCAGTACTTC
TRBJ1-1	TRBV5-1	few	TRBD1	CASSIDREYREAFF	TGCGCCAGCAGCATCGACAGGGAATATCGCGAAGCTTTCTTT
TRBJ2-7	TRBV7-9	few	.	CASSLGWSRADEQYF	TGTGCCAGCAGCTTAGGTTGGAGTAGAGCAGACGAGCAGTACTTC
TRBJ2-2	TRBV7-3	few	TRBD1	CASSPRTGGNTGELFF	TGTGCCAGCAGCCCCCGGACAGGGGGCAACACCGGGGAGCTGTTTTTT
TRBJ1-1	TRBV30	.	.	CAWSDGGNTEAFF	TGTGCCTGGAGCGATGGGGGGAACACTGAAGCTTTCTTT
TRBJ1-2	TRBV27	many	.	CASSLQGGDYGYTF	TGTGCCAGCAGTTTACAGGGCGGTGACTATGGCTACACCTTC
TRBJ2-1	TRBV20-1	.	TRBD2	CSAPGQRGGYNEQFF	TGCAGTGCTCCGGGACAGCGGGGGGGTTACAATGAGCAGTTCTTC
TRBJ2-7	TRBV11-2	.	TRBD1	CASSLVSGTAHEQYF	TGTGCCAGCAGCTTAGTCTCCGGGACAGCCCACGAGCAGTACTTC
TRBJ1-4	TRBV2	many	TRBD1	CASSDIYGTGLLGANEKLFF	TGTGCCAGCAGCGACATTTACGGGACAGGGCTATTGGGGGCTAATGAAAAACTGTTTTTT
TRBJ1-5	TRBV10-3	.	.	CAISAGDQPQHF	TGTGCCATCAGCGCGGGGGATCAGCCCCAGCATTTT
TRBJ1-2	TRBV12-3/TRBV12-4	.	TRBD1	CASSLRGQGFDDYTF	TGTGCCAGCAGCCTCCGGGGACAGGGTTTCGATGACTACACCTTC
TRBJ1-5	TRBV30	few	TRBD1	CAWSPDRGANQPQHF	TGTGCCTGGAGTCCGGACAGGGGGGCGAATCAGCCCCAGCATTTT
TRBJ2-5	TRBV12-3/TRBV12-4	few	TRBD1	CASSKQGLETQYF	TGTGCCAGCAGTAAACAGGGGCTTGAGACCCAGTACTTC
TRBJ1-5	TRBV7-2	many	TRBD1	CASSPQGVGNQPQHF	TGTGCCAGCAGCCCACAGGGGGTGGGCAATCAGCCCCAGCATTTT
TRBJ2-5	TRBV11-1	many	.	CASSPGRGQTQYF	TGTGCCAGCAGCCCAGGGCGGGGTCAGACCCAGTACTTC
TRBJ2-7	TRBV28	many	.	CASSNRRDPYEQYF	TGTGCCAGCAGTAATCGCAGGGATCCCTACGAGCAGTACTTC
TRBJ2-1	TRBV3-1	.	TRBD2	CASSLGLALGNEQFF	TGTGCCAGCAGCTTGGGACTAGCTTTGGGCAATGAGCAGTTCTTC
TRBJ2-4	TRBV28	few	TRBD1	CASRGGGQGLDIQYF	TGTGCCAGCAGGGGGGGGGGACAGGGTCTAGACATTCAGTACTTC
TRBJ1-5	TRBV20-1	many	.	CSASREIGGDQPQHF	TGCAGTGCTAGCAGGGAGATTGGGGGAGATCAGCCCCAGCATTTT
TRBJ2-5	TRBV6-1	few	TRBD1	CASSEGQRYF	TGTGCCAGCAGTGAGGGACAGAGGTACTTC